This section outlines one TCR beta chain sequence together with its context. Reverse transcription of extracted RNA yielded cDNA, which provided the sequencing template. Libraries were prepared by immunoSEQ multiplex PCR; TCRdb keeps only in-frame clonotypes and omits some of them. The sample records roughly 120,000 clones, approximately 38% being singletons. This sample stems from a study of CD8+ T cells in alopecia areata. Study as a whole: Treated patients were given oral tofacitinib, which was dosed at 5 to 10 mg twice daily.

CDR3 length: 13 residues. The ends were cut back, 5 bases at V and 4 bases at J, with 12 bases in the middle. Germline V CDR1 and CDR2: SGHTA, FQGTGA. Punch biopsies of lesional scalp, plus peripheral blood, were taken from alopecia areata patients. This chain links TRBV7-3 with TRBJ2-7; D call uncertain. This clonotype originated in a human donor with alopecia areata. The specimen sequenced was CD4+ T cells sorted from blood. The CDR3 coding sequence is TGTGCCAGCAGCGCGAATGGTGGATACGAGCAGTACTTC. Its translation: CASSANGGYEQYF.